This is a list of T cell receptor beta chains from one sample in a study of T cell repertoires in cytomegalovirus infection. TCRdb reprocessed the reads with MiXCR, giving one entry per CDR3 protein. The repertoire holds about 130,000 distinct CDR3 sequences, with roughly a quarter as singletons. Their specific antigens are unknown. Sequencing was carried out using PBMCs, sequenced either directly or after in vitro stimulation (not recorded which). Source of these receptors: a human donor in good health (CMV status not recorded). Some clones in this sample may be carry-over from other donors' samples. Both conserved end residues are part of each CDR3. Fields, in order: clone size, J gene, D gene, V gene, CDR3 DNA, CDR3 protein. D genes are given only for firm matches. Part of the rows lack a size; the others show once, few, many or a class for expanded clones.

size: -
J: TRBJ2-2
D: TRBD2
V: TRBV30
DNA: TGTGCCTGGATCAAGGCGGGAGCATGGGCCGGGGAGCTGTTTTTT
CDR3: CAWIKAGAWAGELFF

size: few
J: TRBJ2-1
D: TRBD2
V: TRBV10-3
DNA: TGTGCCATCAGGCGGGCGGGAGGCTCCTACAATGAGCAGTTCTTC
CDR3: CAIRRAGGSYNEQFF

size: medium-sized
J: TRBJ2-5
D: TRBD2
V: TRBV7-2
DNA: TGTGCCAGCAGCCCCTTGGGACTAGGTGGCGAGACCCAGTACTTC
CDR3: CASSPLGLGGETQYF

size: -
J: TRBJ1-1
D: -
V: TRBV7-3
DNA: TGTGCCAGCAGCTCCTCGAGCCTGAGCACTGAAGCTTTCTTT
CDR3: CASSSSSLSTEAFF

size: few
J: TRBJ2-7
D: -
V: TRBV30
DNA: TGTGCCTGGAACAGCTATTCCTACGAGCAGTACTTC
CDR3: CAWNSYSYEQYF

size: few
J: TRBJ1-4
D: -
V: TRBV6-1
DNA: TGTGCCAGCAGTGAAGGACAAGGCGAGGAAAAACTGTTTTTT
CDR3: CASSEGQGEEKLFF

size: -
J: TRBJ1-2
D: -
V: TRBV19
DNA: TGTGACAGTAGATCGTCCTCCCCAAACTATGGCTACACCTTC
CDR3: CDSRSSSPNYGYTF

size: -
J: TRBJ2-1
D: TRBD1
V: TRBV12-5
DNA: TGTGCTAGTGGTTTGGTACTTGACAGGGTGATGGGAGATGAGCAGTTCTTC
CDR3: CASGLVLDRVMGDEQFF

size: -
J: TRBJ2-1
D: -
V: TRBV24-1
DNA: TGTGCCACCAGTGATTTGCGATCCTACAATGAGCAGTTCTTC
CDR3: CATSDLRSYNEQFF

size: -
J: TRBJ1-1
D: -
V: TRBV6-2/TRBV6-3
DNA: TGTGCCAGCAGTCTCAGGTCAAAGGGGAACACTGAAGCTTTCTTT
CDR3: CASSLRSKGNTEAFF

size: -
J: TRBJ1-2
D: -
V: TRBV19
DNA: TGTGCCAGTACTGAGGGCCACTATGGCTACACCTTC
CDR3: CASTEGHYGYTF

size: -
J: TRBJ2-3
D: TRBD2
V: TRBV9
DNA: TGTGCCAGCAGCGTATTAGCGGGAGGAGTAGATACGCAGTATTTT
CDR3: CASSVLAGGVDTQYF

size: few
J: TRBJ2-1
D: TRBD2
V: TRBV20-1
DNA: TGCAGTGCCTGGACTAGCGGCAAAAATGAGCAGTTCTTC
CDR3: CSAWTSGKNEQFF

size: -
J: TRBJ2-3
D: TRBD2
V: TRBV20-1
DNA: TGCAGTGCGAGTAGCGGGAGATTCGGGGGCACAGATACGCAGTATTTT
CDR3: CSASSGRFGGTDTQYF

size: -
J: TRBJ2-3
D: TRBD2
V: TRBV7-2
DNA: TGTGCCAGCAGCCCAGGACTAGTCCGCACAGATACGCAGTATTTT
CDR3: CASSPGLVRTDTQYF

size: many
J: TRBJ2-7
D: -
V: TRBV6-1
DNA: TGTGCCAGCAGTTCCTGGGACACCTCCTACGAGCAGTACTTC
CDR3: CASSSWDTSYEQYF

size: many
J: TRBJ1-2
D: -
V: TRBV7-2
DNA: TGTGCCAGCAGCCCGGCCCCTTATGGCTACACCTTC
CDR3: CASSPAPYGYTF

size: -
J: TRBJ1-1
D: -
V: TRBV28
DNA: TGTGCCAGCAGTCCTCGTACAGGGATGAACACTGAAGCTTTCTTT
CDR3: CASSPRTGMNTEAFF

size: -
J: TRBJ2-3
D: -
V: TRBV5-1
DNA: TGCGCCAGCAGCGGAGGGGGAGATACGCAGTATTTT
CDR3: CASSGGGDTQYF

size: -
J: TRBJ1-5
D: TRBD1
V: TRBV27
DNA: TGTGCCAGCAGTTTTACAGGGGGTGGCCAGCCCCAGCATTTT
CDR3: CASSFTGGGQPQHF

size: many
J: TRBJ2-5
D: -
V: TRBV7-2
DNA: TGTGCCAGCAGCTTAGGTCAGGGAGAGACCCAGTACTTC
CDR3: CASSLGQGETQYF

size: -
J: TRBJ1-6
D: -
V: TRBV12-3/TRBV12-4
DNA: TGTGCCAGCAGTTTCCAGGGTGATAATTCACCCCTCCACTTT
CDR3: CASSFQGDNSPLHF

size: -
J: TRBJ1-3
D: -
V: TRBV20-1
DNA: TGCAGTGCTAGAGATCCACGGGGGGGCGGACGAAACACCATATATTTT
CDR3: CSARDPRGGGRNTIYF

size: few
J: TRBJ1-1
D: -
V: TRBV28
DNA: TGTGCCAGCAGTACAGGGACGGCGAACACTGAAGCTTTCTTT
CDR3: CASSTGTANTEAFF

size: -
J: TRBJ1-5
D: TRBD1
V: TRBV4-3
DNA: TGCGCCAGCAGCCAAGAGAGTATCAGGACAGGGGATCAGCCCCAGCATTTT
CDR3: CASSQESIRTGDQPQHF

size: many
J: TRBJ1-1
D: TRBD1
V: TRBV7-2
DNA: TGTGCCAGCAGCCGTTGGGGGACAGGGGGTAGGGACACTGAAGCTTTCTTT
CDR3: CASSRWGTGGRDTEAFF

size: few
J: TRBJ2-7
D: TRBD1
V: TRBV7-2
DNA: TGTGCCAGCAGCTTAGCGAACAGGGGGTTAAGGTTATACGAGCAGTACTTC
CDR3: CASSLANRGLRLYEQYF

size: -
J: TRBJ1-2
D: -
V: TRBV27
DNA: TGTGCCAGCAGTTTACGGGGGGACCCCCGCGGCTACACCTTC
CDR3: CASSLRGDPRGYTF

size: -
J: TRBJ1-2
D: TRBD1
V: TRBV5-6
DNA: TGTGCCAGCAGCTTGGGGACAGGGAATATCTATGGCTACACCTTC
CDR3: CASSLGTGNIYGYTF

size: -
J: TRBJ2-7
D: TRBD2
V: TRBV7-2
DNA: TGTGCCAGCAGCCAGACTAGCGGGAGCATGGGCTACGAGCAGTACTTC
CDR3: CASSQTSGSMGYEQYF

size: -
J: TRBJ1-4
D: -
V: TRBV4-3
DNA: TGCGCCAGCAGCCAAGGACCGGATGAAAAACTGTTTTTT
CDR3: CASSQGPDEKLFF

size: -
J: TRBJ1-3
D: TRBD1
V: TRBV7-8
DNA: TGTGCCAGCAGCCTCTGGGGACAGGCTGGAAACACCATATATTTT
CDR3: CASSLWGQAGNTIYF

size: -
J: TRBJ2-1
D: TRBD1
V: TRBV19
DNA: TGTGCCAGTAGTATGCGGCAGGGGGCGAAAAATGAGCAGTTCTTC
CDR3: CASSMRQGAKNEQFF

size: -
J: TRBJ2-3
D: TRBD2
V: TRBV24-1
DNA: TGTGCCACCAGTGACCCCGGGACTAGCGGGAGCGTCGCAGATACGCAGTATTTT
CDR3: CATSDPGTSGSVADTQYF

size: -
J: TRBJ1-1
D: -
V: TRBV28
DNA: TGTGCCAGCAGTTTAGGGCAGGGAGGGTTGGCTTTCTTT
CDR3: CASSLGQGGLAFF

size: few
J: TRBJ1-1
D: TRBD1
V: TRBV11-2
DNA: TGTGCCAGCAGCTCGTTCCGGGACAGGGGGCGCGAAGCTTTCTTT
CDR3: CASSSFRDRGREAFF

size: few
J: TRBJ1-5
D: -
V: TRBV6-2/TRBV6-3
DNA: TGTGCCAGCAGATCCTCATCTAATGGTCGGGGCAGGAATCAGCCCCAGCATTTT
CDR3: CASRSSSNGRGRNQPQHF

size: -
J: TRBJ1-5
D: TRBD1
V: TRBV12-3/TRBV12-4
DNA: TGTGCCAGCAGTTCACAGGGACAGATCAATCAGCCCCAGCATTTT
CDR3: CASSSQGQINQPQHF

size: few
J: TRBJ2-4
D: -
V: TRBV10-2
DNA: TGCGCCAGCAGTGAGTCGGATGTCGGGGGAAACATTCAGTACTTC
CDR3: CASSESDVGGNIQYF

size: -
J: TRBJ2-3
D: TRBD2
V: TRBV12-3/TRBV12-4
DNA: TGTGCCAGCAGGACGACTAGCGGGAACACAGATACGCAGTATTTT
CDR3: CASRTTSGNTDTQYF

size: -
J: TRBJ2-2
D: -
V: TRBV19
DNA: TGTGCCAGTAACCCCCGGACGCCGGCGTTGAACACCGGGGAGCTGTTTTTT
CDR3: CASNPRTPALNTGELFF

size: few
J: TRBJ1-6
D: -
V: TRBV12-3/TRBV12-4
DNA: TGTGCCAGCAGCCGTTCCGGGATCAAGAATTCACCCCTCCACTTT
CDR3: CASSRSGIKNSPLHF

size: many
J: TRBJ2-1
D: TRBD1
V: TRBV11-3
DNA: TGTGCCAGCAGCACCCGACAGGGTTCCTACAATGAGCAGTTCTTC
CDR3: CASSTRQGSYNEQFF

size: -
J: TRBJ1-1
D: -
V: TRBV11-2
DNA: TGTGCCAGCAGCCAGTGGACGGCAGGAATGAACACTGAAGCTTTCTTT
CDR3: CASSQWTAGMNTEAFF

size: few
J: TRBJ1-1
D: -
V: TRBV7-6
DNA: TGTGCCAGCAGCTTAGACAGGAAGAACACTGAAGCTTTCTTT
CDR3: CASSLDRKNTEAFF

size: -
J: TRBJ2-3
D: -
V: TRBV4-2
DNA: TGTGCCAGCAGCCCAAGAAGTGGGGGGACGGGGGCCACAGATACGCAGTATTTT
CDR3: CASSPRSGGTGATDTQYF

size: many
J: TRBJ2-1
D: TRBD1
V: TRBV7-8
DNA: TGTGCCAGCAGCTTAGGGGCAGGGGGCTCCTACAATGAGCAGTTCTTC
CDR3: CASSLGAGGSYNEQFF

size: -
J: TRBJ1-1
D: TRBD1
V: TRBV20-1
DNA: TGCAGTGCGCAAGACAGGGTCGGGCGGACTGAAGCTTTCTTT
CDR3: CSAQDRVGRTEAFF

size: -
J: TRBJ2-6
D: -
V: TRBV7-8
DNA: TGTGCCAGCAGCTTACCCCATTCCTCTGGGGCCAACGTCCTGACTTTC
CDR3: CASSLPHSSGANVLTF

size: -
J: TRBJ2-1
D: -
V: TRBV7-2
DNA: TGTGCCAGCAGCTTAGAGGTGGGAGGAGGCGTTTTC
CDR3: CASSLEVGGGVF

size: many
J: TRBJ2-1
D: TRBD2
V: TRBV7-2
DNA: TGTGCCAGCAGCCCCTTCGTGCGAGGGAGGGACAATGAGCAGTTCTTC
CDR3: CASSPFVRGRDNEQFF

size: few
J: TRBJ1-1
D: -
V: TRBV27
DNA: TGTGCCAGCAGTTTAATAAGGGAGGTGGGCACTGAAGCTTTCTTT
CDR3: CASSLIREVGTEAFF

size: -
J: TRBJ1-5
D: -
V: TRBV12-3/TRBV12-4
DNA: TGTGCCAGCAGTTTAGAAGGGGGAGGCAATCAGCCCCAGCATTTT
CDR3: CASSLEGGGNQPQHF

size: many
J: TRBJ2-3
D: -
V: TRBV11-2
DNA: TGTGCCAGCAGCTTTTCCGAACTAGGGCGGTCTAGCACAGATACGCAGTATTTT
CDR3: CASSFSELGRSSTDTQYF

size: many
J: TRBJ2-3
D: TRBD2
V: TRBV7-8
DNA: TGTGCCAGCAGCTTAGTCCCGGGAGGAGGGTTAGATACGCAGTATTTT
CDR3: CASSLVPGGGLDTQYF